This T cell receptor (beta chain) was sequenced in a study of T cell changes during pregnancy in multiple sclerosis. Germline V gives CDR1 SGHNT, CDR2 YYREEE (reference sequence). V was pared by 3 bases and J by 8 bases, with 23 bases between. There are 16 residues in the CDR3. Data came from immunoSEQ multiplex PCR; TCRdb stores just in-frame clones and leaves some out. The sample shows around 100,000 clones, roughly nine tenths of them seen only once. The chain joins TRBV5-4 to TRBJ1-2; perhaps TRBD1 as D (6 bases). The input for sequencing was peripheral blood, taken after pregnancy. The receptor was isolated from a female donor with multiple sclerosis, enrolled in a pregnancy study. Written as DNA, the CDR3 is TGTGCCAGCAGCTCAGACCAGACAGGCTTGGGTCAAGGCTACACCTTC. Translation gives CASSSDQTGLGQGYTF.